This T cell receptor beta chain was captured in a study of shared clonotypes between healthy human individuals. Each subset's genomic DNA was split evenly across several immunoSEQ plates. Sequenced by immunoSEQ multiplex PCR; TCRdb stores in-frame clones only, minus some. The data contain 2 million to 3 million clones, under 95% of them seen just once; the ten biggest clones take up roughly 0.36%. This clone has a single count. The CDR3 covers 17 residues. Germline CDR1 and CDR2: SGHTA and FQGNSA. V shed 5 bases and J shed 0 bases, with 17 bases lying between them. The genes are TRBV7-2 and TRBJ1-5, with D unclear. The sequencing sample was made of naive CD4+ T cells from PBMCs. The sample's subset: CD45RA+ positively selected. This clonotype was obtained from a man aged 18-30 years in good health. Some clones in this sample may be carry-over from other donors' samples. CDR3 coding DNA: TGTGCCAGCAGCCCCCGGGCCGGCCTCTATAGCAATCAGCCCCAGCATTTT. It translates to CASSPRAGLYSNQPQHF.